The rows below give T cell receptor beta chains drawn from one sample of a study of blood T cell repertoires in COVID-19. Some clones are missing from TCRdb's copy, which holds only in-frame ones; the method was immunoSEQ multiplex PCR. Of 140,000 or so clones in the sample, 85% to 90% are singletons; the top ten hold roughly 3%. Material: peripheral blood. The source is a woman aged 60-75 years with active COVID-19. Each CDR3 is given with its conserved first and last residue. A D gene is named only where the DNA matches it firmly. For some rows the clone size is stated as once, few or many, or as a class when expanded; others skip it.

D gene: TRBD2
J gene: TRBJ2-7
V gene: TRBV28
clone size: once
CDR3 DNA: TGTGCCAGCAGTCCTACTCCCCTCGGACTAGCGGGAGGGTACGCCTACGAGCAGTACTTC
CDR3 protein: CASSPTPLGLAGGYAYEQYF

D gene: TRBD2
J gene: TRBJ2-2
V gene: TRBV25-1
clone size: medium-sized
CDR3 DNA: TGTGCCAGCAGTCTTTTTAGCGGGCCATCGAACACCGGGGAGCTGTTTTTT
CDR3 protein: CASSLFSGPSNTGELFF

D gene: .
J gene: TRBJ2-7
V gene: TRBV12-3/TRBV12-4
clone size: .
CDR3 DNA: TGTGCCAGCAGTCCTACTAATTACGAGCAGTACTTC
CDR3 protein: CASSPTNYEQYF

D gene: TRBD1
J gene: TRBJ1-2
V gene: TRBV19
clone size: once
CDR3 DNA: TGTGCCAGTAGCGAGTGGACAGGGATCCATAACTATGGCTACACCTTC
CDR3 protein: CASSEWTGIHNYGYTF

D gene: .
J gene: TRBJ2-7
V gene: TRBV6-2/TRBV6-3
clone size: .
CDR3 DNA: TGTGCCAGCAGTTACTACCCGCTGAGCTCCTACGAGCAGTACTTC
CDR3 protein: CASSYYPLSSYEQYF

D gene: TRBD1
J gene: TRBJ2-3
V gene: TRBV19
clone size: .
CDR3 DNA: TGTGCCAGTACCCCCGGGACAGCCATCACAGATACGCAGTATTTT
CDR3 protein: CASTPGTAITDTQYF

D gene: TRBD2
J gene: TRBJ2-1
V gene: TRBV7-2
clone size: once
CDR3 DNA: TGTGCCAGCAGCTTAGGACCCCGGGGAGCGGGGGACAATGAGCAGTTCTTC
CDR3 protein: CASSLGPRGAGDNEQFF

D gene: TRBD1
J gene: TRBJ2-7
V gene: TRBV6-2/TRBV6-3
clone size: .
CDR3 DNA: TGTGCCAGCAGTTATTTCGGCCGGGGACAGGGCTACGAGCAGTACTTC
CDR3 protein: CASSYFGRGQGYEQYF

D gene: .
J gene: TRBJ2-2
V gene: TRBV5-1
clone size: .
CDR3 DNA: TGCGCCAGCAGCCCCGGAGGGTGGGAGCACGGGGAGCTGTTTTTT
CDR3 protein: CASSPGGWEHGELFF

D gene: .
J gene: TRBJ1-6
V gene: TRBV19
clone size: .
CDR3 DNA: TGTGCCAGTCGCGGGCAGGCGCTTGGGTCACCCCTCCACTTT
CDR3 protein: CASRGQALGSPLHF

D gene: TRBD1
J gene: TRBJ2-1
V gene: TRBV4-1
clone size: .
CDR3 DNA: TGCGCCAGCAGCCAACCCGGGACAGGGGCCTACAATGAGCAGTTCTTC
CDR3 protein: CASSQPGTGAYNEQFF

D gene: .
J gene: TRBJ2-3
V gene: TRBV28
clone size: .
CDR3 DNA: TGTGCCAGCAATAGGGGCCGCCGAGCAGATACGCAGTATTTT
CDR3 protein: CASNRGRRADTQYF

D gene: .
J gene: TRBJ1-2
V gene: TRBV27
clone size: .
CDR3 DNA: TGTGCCAGCAGTTCCCGGGCAGGGCGCTATGGCTACACCTTC
CDR3 protein: CASSSRAGRYGYTF

D gene: .
J gene: TRBJ2-1
V gene: TRBV6-2/TRBV6-3
clone size: .
CDR3 DNA: TGTGCCAGCAGTTTTCCTCGACAGGCCCGTTCCCTCTACAATGAGCAGTTCTTC
CDR3 protein: CASSFPRQARSLYNEQFF

D gene: TRBD2
J gene: TRBJ2-7
V gene: TRBV6-5
clone size: .
CDR3 DNA: TGTGCCAGCAGTCTCCCTAGCGGGAGCTCCTACGAGCAGTACTTC
CDR3 protein: CASSLPSGSSYEQYF

D gene: .
J gene: TRBJ1-3
V gene: TRBV5-1
clone size: .
CDR3 DNA: TGCGCCAGCAGCCCTGGACAGACCTCTGGAAACACCATATATTTT
CDR3 protein: CASSPGQTSGNTIYF

D gene: .
J gene: TRBJ2-3
V gene: TRBV21-1
clone size: once
CDR3 DNA: TGTGCCAGCAGCAAATGGGGGCAACTGACGGGAGGGGAAGATACGCAGTATTTT
CDR3 protein: CASSKWGQLTGGEDTQYF

D gene: .
J gene: TRBJ2-2
V gene: TRBV18
clone size: .
CDR3 DNA: TGTGCCAGCTCACCGGTAACAGTTGCGAACACCGGGGAGCTGTTTTTT
CDR3 protein: CASSPVTVANTGELFF

D gene: TRBD2
J gene: TRBJ2-7
V gene: TRBV5-5
clone size: .
CDR3 DNA: TGTGCCAGCAGCTTGGGGGTATCCCCACTAGCGGGAGGGCCCTACGAGCAGTACTTC
CDR3 protein: CASSLGVSPLAGGPYEQYF

D gene: .
J gene: TRBJ1-3
V gene: TRBV10-3
clone size: .
CDR3 DNA: TGTGCCATCAGTGGCCGGCCGGGGGTCTCTGGAAACACCATATATTTT
CDR3 protein: CAISGRPGVSGNTIYF

D gene: TRBD1
J gene: TRBJ2-5
V gene: TRBV3-1/TRBV3-2
clone size: once
CDR3 DNA: TGTGCCAGCAGCCGAAGGGCCCCAGGGGGAGAGACCCAGTACTTC
CDR3 protein: CASSRRAPGGETQYF

D gene: TRBD1
J gene: TRBJ2-7
V gene: TRBV25-1
clone size: once
CDR3 DNA: TGTGCCAGCAGTGAAATCGGGACAGGCGCCTCCTACGAGCAGTACTTC
CDR3 protein: CASSEIGTGASYEQYF

D gene: TRBD1
J gene: TRBJ1-5
V gene: TRBV4-2
clone size: .
CDR3 DNA: TGTGCCAGCAGCCAAGATCGGTGGGACAGGGGATTCGGTCAGCCCCAGCATTTT
CDR3 protein: CASSQDRWDRGFGQPQHF

D gene: TRBD2
J gene: TRBJ2-1
V gene: TRBV28
clone size: .
CDR3 DNA: TGTGCCAGCAGCTTCTCCCTAGCGGGAGGTTACAATGAGCAGTTCTTC
CDR3 protein: CASSFSLAGGYNEQFF

D gene: .
J gene: TRBJ1-3
V gene: TRBV7-9
clone size: .
CDR3 DNA: TGTGCCAGCCAGGCCCCACGGTCAGGGCATAGCTCTGGAAACACCATATATTTT
CDR3 protein: CASQAPRSGHSSGNTIYF

D gene: TRBD2
J gene: TRBJ2-1
V gene: TRBV2
clone size: .
CDR3 DNA: TGTGCCAGCAGCGAGAGTACGCGGAGTAGCGGGAGTACTAGTGAGCAGTTCTTC
CDR3 protein: CASSESTRSSGSTSEQFF

D gene: .
J gene: TRBJ1-1
V gene: TRBV5-1
clone size: .
CDR3 DNA: TGCGCCAGCAGCTTAGTCCAGGGAAGCACTGAAGCTTTCTTT
CDR3 protein: CASSLVQGSTEAFF

D gene: .
J gene: TRBJ2-1
V gene: TRBV7-2
clone size: .
CDR3 DNA: TGTGCCAGCAGCTTAGCGGGAGCGAGGTTCAATGAGCAGTTCTTC
CDR3 protein: CASSLAGARFNEQFF

D gene: .
J gene: TRBJ1-4
V gene: TRBV5-1
clone size: .
CDR3 DNA: TGCGCCAGCAGCAGTGGACAGCCTGCAACTAATGAAAAACTGTTTTTT
CDR3 protein: CASSSGQPATNEKLFF

D gene: .
J gene: TRBJ2-7
V gene: TRBV21-1
clone size: once
CDR3 DNA: TGTGCCAGCAGCAGATGCCGCGGACTAGTCTACGAGCAGTACTTC
CDR3 protein: CASSRCRGLVYEQYF

D gene: .
J gene: TRBJ2-5
V gene: TRBV4-3
clone size: .
CDR3 DNA: TGCGCCAGCAGCCCCCATGGCTGGTCGGGGCAAGAGACCCAGTACTTC
CDR3 protein: CASSPHGWSGQETQYF

D gene: .
J gene: TRBJ2-7
V gene: TRBV9
clone size: .
CDR3 DNA: TGTGCCAGCAGCGTAGGCTCAGGGTCCGTCTACGAGCAGTACTTC
CDR3 protein: CASSVGSGSVYEQYF

D gene: .
J gene: TRBJ1-1
V gene: TRBV30
clone size: once
CDR3 DNA: TGTGCCTGGAGTCCCCAACTCAGGGGCACTGAAGCTTTCTTT
CDR3 protein: CAWSPQLRGTEAFF

D gene: TRBD1
J gene: TRBJ1-2
V gene: TRBV6-5
clone size: .
CDR3 DNA: TGTGCCAGCAGCTACACCGGACAGGGCAGTGGCTACACCTTC
CDR3 protein: CASSYTGQGSGYTF

D gene: .
J gene: TRBJ1-3
V gene: TRBV7-2
clone size: .
CDR3 DNA: TGTGCCAGCAGCTTAGTGGGGGGGAACACCATATATTTT
CDR3 protein: CASSLVGGNTIYF

D gene: TRBD2
J gene: TRBJ2-5
V gene: TRBV15
clone size: .
CDR3 DNA: TGTGCCACCAGCAGAGATCGGACTAGCCGGGAGACCCAGTACTTC
CDR3 protein: CATSRDRTSRETQYF

D gene: TRBD1
J gene: TRBJ2-3
V gene: TRBV2
clone size: .
CDR3 DNA: TGTGCCAGCAGTGTCGACAGGGGGACTAGCACAGATACGCAGTATTTT
CDR3 protein: CASSVDRGTSTDTQYF

D gene: .
J gene: TRBJ2-5
V gene: TRBV10-1
clone size: .
CDR3 DNA: TGCGCCAGCCGGCAGAGTGCGAGGGAGACCCAGTACTTC
CDR3 protein: CASRQSARETQYF

D gene: TRBD2
J gene: TRBJ2-4
V gene: TRBV6-1
clone size: .
CDR3 DNA: TGTGCCAGCAGTGTATCAATAGCGGGAGGGCCCTCAAACATTCAGTACTTC
CDR3 protein: CASSVSIAGGPSNIQYF

D gene: .
J gene: TRBJ1-4
V gene: TRBV19
clone size: .
CDR3 DNA: TGTGCCAGTAATCGCAACGCCGGGGGGTATGAAAAACTGTTTTTT
CDR3 protein: CASNRNAGGYEKLFF

D gene: .
J gene: TRBJ2-5
V gene: TRBV7-2
clone size: .
CDR3 DNA: TGTGCCAGCCGCGGACTGTTGCAAGAGACCCAGTACTTC
CDR3 protein: CASRGLLQETQYF